A selection of T cell receptor beta chains follows, all from one sample in a study of blood T cell repertoires in COVID-19. The assay was immunoSEQ multiplex PCR, and TCRdb's table has in-frame clones only and misses some. The data hold 70,000 to 80,000 clones, with around nine tenths observed a single time. The sample consisted of peripheral blood. All receptors derive from a human donor in a cohort sampled during active COVID-19. Both conserved end residues are part of each CDR3. A D gene is named only where the DNA matches it firmly. Size tells how often a clone was seen (once, few, many) or the class of an expanded clone, and some rows leave it out.

>TRBV9|.|.|TRBJ1-1
CASSPQTANTEAFF
TGTGCCAGCAGCCCCCAGACAGCGAACACTGAAGCTTTCTTT
>TRBV3-1/TRBV3-2|.|.|TRBJ1-2
CASSQGSVMGYTF
TGTGCCAGCAGCCAAGGGTCAGTGATGGGCTACACCTTC
>TRBV7-9|.|.|TRBJ2-7
CASSFDSYEQYF
TGTGCCAGCAGCTTCGACAGCTACGAGCAGTACTTC
>TRBV4-2|TRBD2|.|TRBJ2-1
CASSQEVGTSGSHEQFF
TGTGCCAGCAGCCAAGAAGTCGGGACTAGCGGATCCCATGAGCAGTTCTTC
>TRBV18|.|.|TRBJ1-1
CASSPADIKWLGNTEAFF
TGTGCCAGCTCACCCGCGGACATCAAATGGCTCGGAAACACTGAAGCTTTCTTT
>TRBV25-1|TRBD1|.|TRBJ1-2
CASSRWPAGGSGYTF
TGTGCCAGCAGTAGATGGCCGGCAGGGGGGAGTGGCTACACCTTC
>TRBV18|TRBD1|.|TRBJ1-5
CASSGPGQINQPQHF
TGTGCCAGCTCAGGACCGGGACAGATAAATCAGCCCCAGCATTTT
>TRBV4-3|.|.|TRBJ1-2
CASSQGTGANYGYTF
TGCGCCAGCAGCCAAGGAACAGGAGCTAACTATGGCTACACCTTC
>TRBV9|.|.|TRBJ2-2
CASSLPGWGQNTGELFF
TGTGCCAGCAGCCTCCCTGGCTGGGGGCAGAACACCGGGGAGCTGTTTTTT
>TRBV6-5|.|.|TRBJ1-2
CASSYGLYGYTF
TGTGCCAGCAGTTATGGCCTCTATGGCTACACCTTC
>TRBV5-1|.|.|TRBJ2-5
CASSLVADQETQYF
TGCGCCAGCAGCTTGGTTGCAGACCAAGAGACCCAGTACTTC
>TRBV7-2|.|.|TRBJ1-1
CASSFREGETEAFF
TGTGCCAGCAGCTTCAGGGAGGGGGAAACTGAAGCTTTCTTT
>TRBV2|TRBD1|.|TRBJ2-2
CASRQGSGGELFF
TGTGCCAGTCGACAGGGCTCCGGCGGGGAGCTGTTTTTT
>TRBV4-3|TRBD1|once|TRBJ1-5
CASSITGASNQPQHF
TGCGCCAGCAGTATAACAGGGGCTAGCAATCAGCCCCAGCATTTT
>TRBV9|.|.|TRBJ1-6
CASSVDWLAGDNSPLHF
TGTGCCAGCAGCGTAGACTGGTTGGCAGGGGATAATTCACCCCTCCACTTT
>TRBV19|TRBD1|.|TRBJ2-7
CASSLGQGYEQYF
TGTGCCAGTAGTTTGGGACAGGGCTACGAGCAGTACTTC
>TRBV3-1/TRBV3-2|TRBD2|once|TRBJ2-7
CASSHTGTSGYEQYF
TGTGCCAGCAGCCATACCGGGACTAGCGGGTACGAGCAGTACTTC
>TRBV5-4|.|.|TRBJ1-3
CASSSPNSGNTIYF
TGTGCCAGCAGCTCCCCCAATTCTGGAAACACCATATATTTT
>TRBV9|.|.|TRBJ2-6
CASSVGSGANVLTF
TGTGCCAGCAGCGTCGGCTCTGGGGCCAACGTCCTGACTTTC
>TRBV5-4|TRBD2|.|TRBJ2-3
CASSRQSGGVTDTQYF
TGTGCCAGCAGCCGGCAATCCGGGGGGGTAACAGATACGCAGTATTTT
>TRBV18|.|.|TRBJ1-1
CASSPPAMNTEAFF
TGTGCCAGCTCACCACCCGCGATGAACACTGAAGCTTTCTTT
>TRBV3-1/TRBV3-2|.|once|TRBJ1-2
CASSQEGAFYGYTF
TGTGCCAGCAGCCAGGAAGGAGCCTTCTATGGCTACACCTTC
>TRBV4-3|TRBD2|.|TRBJ2-4
CASSQNQRGWNIQYF
TGCGCCAGCAGCCAAAATCAGCGGGGGTGGAACATTCAGTACTTC
>TRBV21-1|.|.|TRBJ2-5
CASSKVDREETQYF
TGTGCCAGCAGCAAAGTGGACAGGGAAGAGACCCAGTACTTC
>TRBV5-6|.|.|TRBJ2-5
CASSLDQAGQETQYF
TGTGCCAGCAGCTTGGACCAAGCGGGTCAAGAGACCCAGTACTTC
>TRBV7-6|.|.|TRBJ2-3
CASSLTGLDTQYF
TGTGCCAGCAGCTTAACCGGGTTAGATACGCAGTATTTT
>TRBV18|.|once|TRBJ1-1
CASSPSGGGNTEAFF
TGTGCCAGCTCACCCTCTGGGGGGGGGAACACTGAAGCTTTCTTT
>TRBV19|.|.|TRBJ1-3
CASSTGQRAGNTIYF
TGTGCCAGTAGTACAGGACAAAGGGCTGGAAACACCATATATTTT
>TRBV18|TRBD2|.|TRBJ2-1
CASSRNLAGGQGEQFF
TGTGCCAGCTCTCGCAATTTAGCGGGGGGGCAAGGAGAGCAGTTCTTC
>TRBV7-2|TRBD1|.|TRBJ1-1
CASSWGQAATEAFF
TGTGCCAGCAGCTGGGGACAGGCGGCCACTGAAGCTTTCTTT
>TRBV4-2|TRBD2|.|TRBJ2-7
CASSQGSSGTYEQYF
TGTGCCAGCAGCCAGGGGTCTAGCGGAACCTACGAGCAGTACTTC
>TRBV6-2/TRBV6-3|TRBD2|once|TRBJ2-3
CASSYSGLAGTDTQYF
TGTGCCAGCAGTTACTCAGGACTAGCGGGGACAGATACGCAGTATTTT
>TRBV24-1|.|.|TRBJ2-1
CATSDFTGNEQFF
TGTGCCACCAGTGATTTCACAGGGAATGAGCAGTTCTTC
>TRBV7-2|TRBD1|.|TRBJ2-1
CASRGTGNYNEQFF
TGTGCCAGCAGGGGGACAGGGAACTACAATGAGCAGTTCTTC
>TRBV9|TRBD1|.|TRBJ1-4
CASSVSGTGTEKLFF
TGTGCCAGCAGCGTATCTGGGACAGGGACTGAAAAACTGTTTTTT
>TRBV10-2|TRBD2|.|TRBJ2-1
CASMRGVYNEQFF
TGCGCCAGCATGCGGGGGGTCTACAATGAGCAGTTCTTC